The subject of this entry is one T cell receptor (beta chain). At least 5 micrograms of total RNA were extracted per sample. This record belongs to a study of blood T cells in healthy people across ages. The wider study: The capture of about one barcoded beta molecule per two T cells was achieved by template switching.

The second PCR ran about 6 to 11 cycles with a sample-barcoded 5' primer and J-beta primers. A template-switch adaptor with 12 random nucleotides tagged each cDNA molecule. TCRdb used MiXCR to reprocess the 5' RACE reads, holding one entry per CDR3 protein. Here the sample spans 2 million or so distinct CDR3 sequences, 49% being singletons. This CDR3 has 13 residues. V lost 2 bases and J 8 bases, leaving 10 bases between the germline ends. The germline CDR1 and CDR2 sequences are SEHNR and FQNEAQ (reference sequence). The chain recombines TRBV7-9 with TRBJ2-1; possibly TRBD1 or TRBD2 for D (5 bases each). This receptor was identified in a woman aged 40 to 50 in good health. The sequenced sample consisted of blood. The DNA of the CDR3 is TGTGCCAGCAGCTTACCAGGGACCGATGAGCAGTTCTTC. As protein: CASSLPGTDEQFF.